The present TCR beta chain was sequenced within a study of human T cells and chemical hapten exposure. Overall study findings and caveats: Expanded TCRs formed significantly more large CDR3 similarity clusters than controls. PT1 expanded TCR numbers rose with patch test score.

CDR3 size: 15 residues. V was cut by 5 bases and J by 5 bases, with 19 bases left in between. Germline V gene lookup returns CDR1 WNHNN and CDR2 SYGVQD (reference sequence). Each CDR3 protein is one row after TCRdb ran MiXCR on the RACE reads. Of some 89,000 distinct CDR3 sequences listed, 25% to 30% are singletons. To note about this clonotype: Its antigen is as yet unknown.

Specified time point: patch test 3, about 24 weeks after DPC sensitization. Treatment defined: therapeutic diphenylcyclopropenone sensitization with weekly scalp DPC. Sequencing started from total RNA isolated from unfractionated whole blood. The sequenced sample was whole blood, obtained in connection with sensitization to the hapten diphenylcyclopropenone (DPC). This sequence was found in a man aged 35 to 55 with alopecia areata. Some clones in this sample may be carry-over from other donors' samples. The chain is built from TRBV10-1 and TRBJ2-7; perhaps TRBD2 as D (6 bases). The CDR3 spells CASSLPRGIPHEQYF. The CDR3 DNA follows: TGCGCCAGCAGTCTACCTCGGGGGATCCCCCACGAGCAGTACTTC.